The T cell receptor beta chain described here comes from a study of T cell responses to AZD1222 COVID-19 vaccine. Measured with immunoSEQ multiplex PCR; TCRdb has only the in-frame clones, and not every one. The data show approximately 170,000 clones, approximately 90% seen once. Trimming pared 6 bases from V and 8 bases from J, leaving 14 bases between. The CDR3 runs to 13 residues. The germline V gene has CDR1 SNHLY and CDR2 FYNNEI. The source of this sequence is an adult in good health. The chain couples TRBV2 to TRBJ2-1, with D perhaps TRBD2 (6 bases). Sequencing used peripheral blood, obtained on day 0 of AZD1222 vaccination. CDR3 bases: TGTGCCAGCAGCGTGACTAGTGCATATGAGCAGTTCTTC. Encoded protein: CASSVTSAYEQFF.